This T cell receptor (beta chain) was sequenced for a study of CD8 T cells in ankylosing spondylitis (dated by TCRdb to about 2017). Describing the broader study: To find TCR variants linked to disease, the study profiled T cell receptor beta repertoires in ankylosing spondylitis patients and healthy donors. The whole study cohort included some 100 healthy donors and around 25 ankylosing spondylitis patients. Peripheral blood was sampled, and synovial fluid was additionally collected from ankylosing spondylitis patients. Points the paper makes about the study in general: Some of the motif variants had been reported before in the synovial fluid and blood of reactive arthritis patients, a finding that suggests common disease-initiation mechanisms. A TCR beta motif of seven or eight highly homologous amino acid variants appeared characteristic of blood from ankylosing spondylitis patients. A CD8+ phenotype was shown by the disease-linked clones, which were found at relatively low frequencies in peripheral blood. The disease-linked clones were reported as significantly enriched in matched synovial fluid samples from ankylosing spondylitis patients.

Synovial fluid samples and blood samples obtained from the same ankylosing spondylitis patients were matched. Taken from cysteine to phenylalanine, the CDR3 has 14 residues. Only the CDR3 region is kept as DNA, spanning 42 bases read in frame from base 1. V is cut by 8 bases and J by 5 bases, and the space between the germline ends is 18 bases. The germline V gene specifies KGHSH as CDR1 and LQKENI as CDR2. This clonotype has just a few counts. No antigen is known for it. No base qualities exist here, and no much larger clone lies one base off it. For sequencing, an Illumina HiSeq 2500 was employed. Quantitative 5'-RACE with molecular barcodes was the method used to prepare the TCR beta libraries. Concerning the study's data processing: To identify disease-linked TCR variants, a new computational method was used, one built on a probabilistic model of VDJ rearrangement. TCRdb passed the public sequencing reads through fastp at Q25 and MiXCR, retaining productive beta sequences. Entries are consolidated by CDR3 protein sequence, retaining the most common genes and DNA. TCRdb, rather than the study authors, made the V and J calls. The sample table contains 100,000 or so distinct CDR3 sequences; only one count was recorded for 24% of them. The top ten clones comprise about 12% of the sample.

The chain uses TRBV18 and TRBJ2-5, with the D gene call left open. Sequenced: synovial fluid, either unsorted or a sorted T cell fraction (not recorded which). The clonotype originates from a male donor with ankylosing spondylitis. The CDR3 region: CASRPTPGRETQYF. The DNA is as follows: TGTGCCAGCAGACCAACCCCGGGTCGGGAGACCCAGTACTTC.